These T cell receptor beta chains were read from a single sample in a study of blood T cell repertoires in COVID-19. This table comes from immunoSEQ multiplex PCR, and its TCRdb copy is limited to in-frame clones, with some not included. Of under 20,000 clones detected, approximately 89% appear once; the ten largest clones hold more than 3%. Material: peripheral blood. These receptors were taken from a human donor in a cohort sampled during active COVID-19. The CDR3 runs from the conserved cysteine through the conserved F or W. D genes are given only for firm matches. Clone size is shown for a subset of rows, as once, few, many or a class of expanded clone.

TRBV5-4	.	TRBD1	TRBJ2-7	CASSLAATGVFYEQYF	TGTGCCAGCAGCTTGGCGGCGACAGGGGTATTCTACGAGCAGTACTTC
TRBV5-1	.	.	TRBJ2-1	CASSLELSPGVHEQFF	TGCGCCAGCAGCTTGGAGTTGTCCCCGGGGGTACACGAGCAGTTCTTC
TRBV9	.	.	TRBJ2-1	CASSPPDGYNEQFF	TGTGCCAGCAGCCCCCCCGACGGGTACAATGAGCAGTTCTTC
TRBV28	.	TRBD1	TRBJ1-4	CASSDPTGNEKLFF	TGTGCCAGCAGCGATCCGACAGGGAACGAAAAACTGTTTTTT
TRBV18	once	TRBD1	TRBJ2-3	CASSPPIRSGQSTDTQYF	TGTGCCAGCTCACCACCGATCCGTTCGGGACAGAGCACAGATACGCAGTATTTT
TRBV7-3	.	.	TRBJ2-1	CASSPNGGLAEQFF	TGTGCCAGCAGCCCAAACGGGGGATTAGCTGAGCAGTTCTTC
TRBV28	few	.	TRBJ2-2	CASSRRGAVGTGELFF	TGTGCCAGCAGTCGTCGGGGGGCGGTGGGAACCGGGGAGCTGTTTTTT
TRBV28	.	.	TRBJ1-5	CASSRQPYSNQPQHF	TGTGCCAGCAGTCGACAGCCATATAGCAATCAGCCCCAGCATTTT
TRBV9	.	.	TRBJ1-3	CASSNFSGNTIYF	TGTGCCAGCAGTAATTTCTCTGGAAACACCATATATTTT
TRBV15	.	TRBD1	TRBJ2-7	CATSREGGTGGREQYF	TGTGCCACCAGCAGAGAAGGAGGGACAGGGGGTCGCGAGCAGTACTTC
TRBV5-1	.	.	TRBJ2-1	CASSPRSSSYNEQFF	TGCGCCAGCAGCCCCCGGTCGAGCTCCTACAATGAGCAGTTCTTC
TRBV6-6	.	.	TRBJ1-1	CAITDRRDTEAFF	TGTGCCATCACAGACAGGCGGGACACTGAAGCTTTCTTT
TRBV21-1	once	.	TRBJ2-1	CASSKARTSNFEQFF	TGTGCCAGCAGCAAAGCACGGACTAGCAATTTCGAGCAGTTCTTC
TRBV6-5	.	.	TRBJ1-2	CASSIGGGYTF	TGTGCCAGCAGCATAGGGGGTGGCTACACCTTC
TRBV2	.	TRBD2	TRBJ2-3	CASLLEGLANTDTQYF	TGTGCCAGCCTACTCGAGGGACTAGCGAACACAGATACGCAGTATTTT
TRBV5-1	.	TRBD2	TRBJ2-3	CASSRSTSVGTDTQYF	TGCGCCAGCAGCCGATCGACTAGCGTCGGGACAGATACGCAGTATTTT
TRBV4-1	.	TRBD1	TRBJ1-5	CASSQIFSGQSFPSNQPQHF	TGCGCCAGCAGCCAAATATTTTCGGGACAGAGCTTTCCAAGCAATCAGCCCCAGCATTTT
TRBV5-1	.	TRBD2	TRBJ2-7	CASSEFASGNYEQYF	TGCGCCAGCAGCGAGTTTGCTAGCGGGAACTACGAGCAGTACTTC
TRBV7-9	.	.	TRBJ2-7	CASSLQGTYEQYF	TGTGCCAGCAGCTTACAGGGGACCTACGAGCAGTACTTC
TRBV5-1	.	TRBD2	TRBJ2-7	CASSSPSGRHLSYEQYF	TGCGCCAGCAGCTCCCCTAGCGGGAGGCACCTCTCCTACGAGCAGTACTTC
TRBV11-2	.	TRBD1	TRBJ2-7	CASSRTGSRYEQYF	TGTGCCAGCAGCCGGACAGGGAGTAGGTACGAGCAGTACTTC
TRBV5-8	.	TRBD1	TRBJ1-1	CASSRGQGTEAFF	TGTGCCAGCAGCCGGGGACAGGGCACTGAAGCTTTCTTT
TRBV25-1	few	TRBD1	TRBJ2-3	CASSEAQGARVGDTQYF	TGTGCCAGCAGTGAAGCACAGGGGGCGAGAGTGGGAGATACGCAGTATTTT
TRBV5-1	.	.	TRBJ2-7	CASRLGAFYEQYF	TGCGCCAGCCGACTGGGGGCCTTCTACGAGCAGTACTTC
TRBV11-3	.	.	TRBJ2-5	CASSRRGLQETQYF	TGTGCCAGCAGCCGGAGGGGGCTACAAGAGACCCAGTACTTC
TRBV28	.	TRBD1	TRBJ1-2	CASSPRQGGFTNYGYTF	TGTGCCAGCAGTCCGAGACAGGGGGGGTTTACTAACTATGGCTACACCTTC
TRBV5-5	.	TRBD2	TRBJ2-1	CASSSGTSGAEQFF	TGTGCCAGCAGCAGCGGGACTAGCGGGGCGGAGCAGTTCTTC
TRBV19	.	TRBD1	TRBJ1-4	CASSHRATTGVNEKLFF	TGTGCCAGTAGTCACCGGGCTACGACAGGGGTAAATGAAAAACTGTTTTTT
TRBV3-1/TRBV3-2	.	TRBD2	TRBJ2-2	CASSRLGTSGRIATGELFF	TGTGCCAGCAGTCGACTCGGGACTAGCGGGAGGATCGCCACCGGGGAGCTGTTTTTT
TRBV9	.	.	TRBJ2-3	CASSGGQRTDTQYF	TGTGCCAGCAGCGGAGGACAGAGGACAGATACGCAGTATTTT
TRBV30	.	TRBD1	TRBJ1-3	CAWRGTLTNRDRVHTIYF	TGTGCCTGGAGGGGTACACTGACCAACCGGGACAGGGTTCACACCATATATTTT
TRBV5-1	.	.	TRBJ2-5	CASSSTPGHVSGETQYF	TGCGCCAGCAGCTCCACCCCGGGACACGTATCAGGGGAGACCCAGTACTTC
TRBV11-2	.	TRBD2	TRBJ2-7	CASSFGGGPDDEQYF	TGTGCCAGCAGCTTCGGGGGAGGGCCGGACGACGAGCAGTACTTC
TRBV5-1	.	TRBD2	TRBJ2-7	CASWQGGPENEQYF	TGCGCCAGCTGGCAGGGAGGGCCGGAGAACGAGCAGTACTTC
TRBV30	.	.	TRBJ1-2	CAWSREHYGYTF	TGTGCCTGGAGTAGAGAACACTATGGCTACACCTTC
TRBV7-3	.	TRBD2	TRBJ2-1	CASSLTGASGSDEQFF	TGTGCCAGCAGCTTAACTGGGGCTAGCGGGAGTGATGAGCAGTTCTTC
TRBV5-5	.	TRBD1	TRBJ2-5	CASSLATGKETQYF	TGTGCCAGCAGCTTGGCGACAGGGAAAGAGACCCAGTACTTC
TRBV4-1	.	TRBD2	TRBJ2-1	CASSRWGEGLNEQFF	TGCGCCAGCAGCCGATGGGGGGAGGGCCTAAATGAGCAGTTCTTC
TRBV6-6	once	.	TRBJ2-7	CASARAYEQYF	TGTGCCAGTGCGAGAGCCTACGAGCAGTACTTC
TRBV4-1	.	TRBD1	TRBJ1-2	CASSQGRDRTNYGYTF	TGCGCCAGCAGCCAAGGTAGGGACAGAACTAACTATGGCTACACCTTC
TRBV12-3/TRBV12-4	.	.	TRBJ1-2	CASSKQGPRGYTF	TGTGCCAGCAGTAAGCAGGGGCCAAGAGGCTACACCTTC
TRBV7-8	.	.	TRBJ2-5	CASSLGERETQYF	TGTGCCAGCAGCTTAGGGGAGAGGGAGACCCAGTACTTC
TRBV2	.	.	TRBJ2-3	CASSAKRYTDTQYF	TGTGCCAGCAGTGCAAAGCGGTACACAGATACGCAGTATTTT
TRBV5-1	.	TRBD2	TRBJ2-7	CASSSGTSGYEQYF	TGCGCCAGCAGCTCCGGGACTAGCGGCTACGAGCAGTACTTC
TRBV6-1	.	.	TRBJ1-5	CASSDGEAPQHF	TGTGCCAGCAGTGATGGGGAGGCGCCCCAGCATTTT
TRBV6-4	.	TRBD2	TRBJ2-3	CASSRREGLTGVKTDTQYF	TGTGCCAGCAGTAGGCGGGAGGGCCTGACTGGGGTCAAGACAGATACGCAGTATTTT
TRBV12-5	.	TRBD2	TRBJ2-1	CASGLGTSGYNEQFF	TGTGCTAGTGGTTTAGGGACTAGCGGATACAATGAGCAGTTCTTC
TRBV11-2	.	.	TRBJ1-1	CASSSAGITEAFF	TGTGCCAGCAGCTCAGCAGGGATCACTGAAGCTTTCTTT
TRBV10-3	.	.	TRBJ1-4	CAISEGVANEKLFF	TGTGCCATCAGTGAAGGGGTGGCTAATGAAAAACTGTTTTTT
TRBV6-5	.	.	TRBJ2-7	CASWTPGQISYEQYF	TGTGCCAGCTGGACGCCGGGACAAATATCCTACGAGCAGTACTTC
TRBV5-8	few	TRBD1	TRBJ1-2	CASSLAGTGQHGYTF	TGTGCCAGCAGCTTGGCCGGGACAGGACAACATGGCTACACCTTC